The clone carrying this T cell receptor beta chain was seen more than once but under ten times. This sample is drawn from a study of cytomegalovirus exposure and HLA in healthy donors. V was trimmed by 5 bases and J by 8 bases, leaving 10 bases between them. Germline CDR1 reads SEHNR; CDR2 reads FQNEAQ (reference sequence). The CDR3 is 12 residues long. The repertoire was sequenced with immunoSEQ multiplex PCR; TCRdb's copy has only in-frame clones and lacks some. The sample lists 100,000 or so clones, 87% occurring once. The sample was PBMCs. The TCR was taken from a woman in her twenties or thirties in good health and CMV-seronegative. This sequence joins TRBV7-9 and TRBJ1-3; TRBD1 might be the D (6 bases). The CDR3 protein is CASSQQGHTIYF. The DNA of the CDR3 is TGTGCCAGCAGCCAACAGGGACACACCATATATTTT. The full variable domain, in which reference TRBV7-9 and TRBJ1-3 provide the parts outside the CDR3, is DTGVSQNPRHKITKRGQNVTFRCDPISEHNRLYWYRQTLGQGPEFLTYFQNEAQLEKSRLLSDRFSAERPKGSFSTLEIQRTEQGDSAMYLCASSQQGHTIYFGEGSWLTVV.